This is a list of T cell receptor beta chains from one sample in a study of cytomegalovirus exposure and HLA in healthy donors. Only in-frame clones appear in the TCRdb table, and some are missing; sequencing was by immunoSEQ multiplex PCR. This table has over 100,000 clones, about 60% appearing once. Material for sequencing was PBMCs. These receptors were obtained from a woman in her thirties in good health and CMV-seronegative. Each CDR3 is given with its conserved first and last residue. The D gene is left open where the match is weak. Clone size is not always given. Where it is, it says once, few, many or a class for expanded clones.

j_call	d_call	v_call	clone_size	cdr3_aa	cdr3_nt
TRBJ1-1	TRBD1	TRBV6-5	-	CASSYFAGTVSTEAFF	TGTGCCAGCAGTTACTTCGCCGGGACAGTTAGTACTGAAGCTTTCTTT
TRBJ2-5	TRBD1	TRBV16	-	CASSHRDRVGETQYF	TGTGCCAGCAGCCACCGGGACAGGGTAGGAGAGACCCAGTACTTC
TRBJ2-1	TRBD2	TRBV27	-	CASSPGLAGGFGSMQFF	TGTGCCAGCAGCCCGGGACTAGCGGGCGGTTTCGGCAGTATGCAGTTCTTC
TRBJ2-1	TRBD2	TRBV7-9	few	CASRLAGEQFF	TGTGCCAGCAGACTAGCGGGAGAGCAGTTCTTC
TRBJ2-3	-	TRBV4-3	few	CASSQASTDTQYF	TGCGCCAGCAGCCAAGCGAGCACAGATACGCAGTATTTT
TRBJ2-1	TRBD2	TRBV19	-	CASRRGLASSYNEQFF	TGTGCCAGTAGGAGGGGACTAGCGAGCTCCTACAATGAGCAGTTCTTC
TRBJ2-7	-	TRBV6-5	-	CASSYSRDSYEQYF	TGTGCCAGCAGTTACTCGAGGGATTCCTACGAGCAGTACTTC
TRBJ2-3	-	TRBV11-3	once	CASSLGLTGTATDTQYF	TGTGCCAGCAGCTTAGGATTGACCGGGACTGCCACAGATACGCAGTATTTT
TRBJ1-1	-	TRBV7-9	-	CASSLEERPWGGTEAFF	TGTGCCAGCAGCTTGGAAGAAAGGCCCTGGGGGGGTACTGAAGCTTTCTTT
TRBJ1-5	TRBD1	TRBV4-3	-	CASSQSDRANQPQHF	TGCGCCAGCAGCCAATCGGACAGGGCGAATCAGCCCCAGCATTTT
TRBJ1-1	-	TRBV28	-	CASSLEHEAFF	TGTGCCAGCAGTTTAGAGCATGAAGCTTTCTTT
TRBJ1-2	TRBD1	TRBV7-9	-	CASSTSTGTGYVYGYTF	TGTGCCAGCAGCACTTCGACCGGGACAGGGTATGTCTATGGCTACACCTTC
TRBJ2-1	-	TRBV6-5	few	CASSSPGWDNEQFF	TGTGCCAGCAGTTCCCCGGGGTGGGACAATGAGCAGTTCTTC
TRBJ1-1	-	TRBV18	-	CASSPLKGMNTEAFF	TGTGCCAGCTCACCACTAAAGGGGATGAACACTGAAGCTTTCTTT
TRBJ1-2	-	TRBV21-1	-	CASSRRDYGYTF	TGTGCCAGCAGCAGGAGGGACTATGGCTACACCTTC
TRBJ2-7	TRBD1	TRBV5-1	-	CASSFWTGPTYEQYF	TGCGCCAGCAGCTTTTGGACAGGTCCTACCTACGAGCAGTACTTC
TRBJ1-6	TRBD1	TRBV19	-	CASSLGTGSFMNSPLHF	TGTGCCAGTAGCCTCGGGACAGGGTCCTTTATGAATTCACCCCTCCACTTT
TRBJ1-1	-	TRBV28	few	CASMEPGMNTEAFF	TGTGCCAGCATGGAGCCTGGTATGAACACTGAAGCTTTCTTT
TRBJ2-7	TRBD1	TRBV27	few	CASSPWTGSYEQYF	TGTGCCAGCAGTCCCTGGACAGGGTCCTACGAGCAGTACTTC
TRBJ1-1	-	TRBV11-2	-	CASSLELPGQTNTEAFF	TGTGCCAGCAGCTTAGAACTTCCGGGACAAACTAACACTGAAGCTTTCTTT
TRBJ2-6	-	TRBV30	few	CAWSVGASGANVLTF	TGTGCCTGGAGTGTTGGGGCCTCTGGGGCCAACGTCCTGACTTTC
TRBJ2-5	TRBD2	TRBV4-3	-	CASSQDLAGVGETQYF	TGCGCCAGCAGCCAAGATCTAGCGGGAGTTGGAGAGACCCAGTACTTC
TRBJ2-6	-	TRBV19	-	CASSIGGSGANVLTF	TGTGCCAGTAGTATAGGAGGCTCTGGGGCCAACGTCCTGACTTTC
TRBJ2-5	TRBD1	TRBV6-5	-	CASSRQGLQETQYF	TGTGCCAGCAGTAGACAGGGCCTCCAAGAGACCCAGTACTTC
TRBJ2-7	-	TRBV5-4	few	CASSHRGGGSYEQYF	TGTGCCAGCAGCCACAGGGGGGGCGGGAGTTACGAGCAGTACTTC
TRBJ2-2	-	TRBV7-6	-	CASSLVAGPNTGELFF	TGTGCCAGCAGCTTAGTTGCGGGTCCGAACACCGGGGAGCTGTTTTTT
TRBJ2-1	TRBD1	TRBV7-9	-	CASSLGGTGGANEQFF	TGTGCCAGCAGCTTAGGAGGGACAGGGGGGGCAAATGAGCAGTTCTTC
TRBJ2-3	-	TRBV28	-	CASSQPGTKDTQYF	TGTGCCAGCAGCCAGCCGGGGACAAAAGATACGCAGTATTTT
TRBJ2-7	TRBD1	TRBV2	few	CASSVQGAVAYEQYF	TGTGCCAGCAGTGTTCAGGGGGCTGTCGCCTACGAGCAGTACTTC
TRBJ2-5	-	TRBV18	-	CASSPGGTQYF	TGTGCCAGCTCACCTGGAGGGACCCAGTACTTC
TRBJ1-1	-	TRBV28	-	CASSFFLLYRHGGTEAFF	TGTGCCAGCAGTTTTTTTCTGTTGTACAGGCATGGGGGGACTGAAGCTTTCTTT
TRBJ1-1	TRBD1	TRBV5-1	-	CASSLEGTGEEAFF	TGCGCCAGCAGCTTGGAGGGGACAGGGGAAGAAGCTTTCTTT
TRBJ1-1	-	TRBV28	-	CASSLFQGGTEAFF	TGTGCCAGCAGTTTATTCCAGGGAGGGACTGAAGCTTTCTTT
TRBJ1-1	TRBD1	TRBV7-6	few	CASSQRDRVGTEAFF	TGTGCCAGCAGCCAGCGGGACAGGGTGGGCACTGAAGCTTTCTTT
TRBJ2-5	-	TRBV6-6	few	CASSPGSGTRETQYF	TGTGCCAGCAGTCCAGGTTCAGGGACACGAGAGACCCAGTACTTC
TRBJ2-5	TRBD2	TRBV15	-	CATSRELAGGVETQYF	TGTGCCACCAGCAGAGAACTAGCGGGAGGCGTGGAGACCCAGTACTTC
TRBJ1-2	-	TRBV7-9	-	CASSLFLLGSDSHGYTF	TGTGCCAGCAGCTTATTTCTCCTGGGGTCGGACAGCCATGGCTACACCTTC
TRBJ1-5	TRBD1	TRBV2	-	CASSEQGGQPQHF	TGTGCCAGCAGTGAACAGGGGGGTCAGCCCCAGCATTTT
TRBJ1-1	-	TRBV5-6	-	CASSLGQRNTEAFF	TGTGCCAGCAGCTTGGGACAGAGGAACACTGAAGCTTTCTTT
TRBJ2-7	-	TRBV6-5	once	CASSYGQGGGEQYF	TGTGCCAGCAGTTACGGGCAGGGGGGAGGCGAGCAGTACTTC